This T cell receptor beta chain was sequenced in a study of glioma-infiltrating T cells (dated by TCRdb to 2015 to 2016). About the study as a whole: TCR alpha- and beta-chain repertoires were sequenced from glioma tissue, non-neoplastic brain tissue and matched peripheral blood mononuclear cells. To measure how far tissue and blood T-cell populations diverged, each tissue-infiltrating repertoire was compared against the peripheral blood repertoire of the same patient. Three low-grade glioma patients, several primary glioblastoma patients and three non-glioma patients contributing non-neoplastic brain tissue were included in the paired cohort.

TCR alpha and beta CDR3 regions were amplified with the iRepertoire nested amplicon-rescue multiplex PCR (arm-PCR) platform from RNA. For one-step reverse transcription and amplification, about 95-450 ng of tissue mRNA or PBMC total RNA was used as input. Following bead purification, Illumina adapters were added by a secondary multiplex PCR, and libraries between 200 and 400 bp were gel-purified. The libraries contained internal 6-nucleotide barcodes that were used for demultiplexing. Libraries were sequenced on an Illumina MiSeq with 2x220 or 2x250 nucleotide paired-end reads. On the authors' methods: Paired reads were merged using FLASH 1.2.11 and were aligned to the GRCh37 human genome using BWA-MEM, after which TRA and TRB reads were extracted. V and J assignment used an IMGT-derived reference of cassette sequences and CDR3 motifs that included pseudogenes. Reads were translated in three frames, and productive CDR3s were defined as those with a C...FGXG motif and no stop codons. Clonotypes were defined as unique combinations of V-J cassette pair and CDR3 amino acid sequence. Filtering of reads was based on Hamming distance, with the threshold set by the sequence error rate of each sample in mapped regions. TCRdb reran the public reads through fastp at Q25 and MiXCR, keeping productive beta chains. Each CDR3 protein gets just one entry, which takes the most common genes and DNA from the rows behind it. The V and J calls, along with clone size, are taken from TCRdb and not from the paper's own processing. The sample profile shows about 93,000 distinct CDR3 sequences; roughly 40% of them were found once. The ten largest clones take up 35% to 40% of the sample.

The germline V gene gives CDR1 as SGHRS and CDR2 as YFSETQ. The germline V end is reduced by 3 bases and the J end by 5 bases; junction bases left unmatched: 5. Measured from the cysteine to the phenylalanine, the CDR3 is 14 residues long. Only the CDR3 region is kept as DNA, spanning 42 bases read in frame from base 1. This clonotype came up many times. This clone's antigen is unknown. No base qualities exist here, and no much larger clone lies one base off it. Overall study outcomes, separate from this receptor: Small numbers underpinned the group comparisons: 8 or 9 glioblastoma patients, three low-grade glioma patients and three non-neoplastic patients. VJ-independent divergence between tissue and blood was below expectation in non-neoplastic patients but above expectation in all gliomas, especially low-grade gliomas. Very few CDR3 sequences were shared between tissue and blood, attributed to high CDR3 diversity and limited sampling.

Material for sequencing was glioma tissue, nonneoplastic brain tissue, or PBMCs (not recorded which). The receptor's source is a human donor with low-grade glioma or glioblastoma, undergoing nonglioma brain surgery, or in good health (not recorded which). The chain links TRBV5-1 with TRBJ2-1, with 7 central nucleotides matching TRBD1. The sequenced DNA is TGCGCCAGCAGCTCCTCCGGGACAGACAATGAGCAGTTCTTC. This gives the protein CASSSSGTDNEQFF.